The T cell receptor beta chain described here comes from a study of blood T cell repertoires in COVID-19. The assay was immunoSEQ multiplex PCR, and TCRdb's table has in-frame clones only and misses some. This table has over 200,000 clones, roughly 76% appearing once. This clone has only one observation. Per the germline V gene, CDR1 is SGDLS and CDR2 is YYNGEE. The CDR3 length is 17 residues. V lost 0 bases, J lost 2 bases, and 2 bases stayed unmatched. This TCR was sampled from a human donor in a cohort sampled during active COVID-19. V is TRBV9 and J is TRBJ2-3, with TRBD2 matching over 14 bases. Sequences were obtained from peripheral blood. As DNA, the CDR3 is TGTGCCAGCAGCGTAGGACTAGCGGGGGGGTTCACAGATACGCAGTATTTT. This encodes CASSVGLAGGFTDTQYF.